This TCR beta chain was found in a study of graft-versus-host responses after intestinal transplantation. The data were produced by immunoSEQ multiplex PCR, yet TCRdb's version contains in-frame clones alone and is incomplete. The data hold about 90,000 clones, with 91% observed a single time. The germline gives CDR1 GTSNPN, CDR2 SVGIG (reference sequence). The CDR3 totals 15 residues. The V segment lost 5 bases and the J segment 2 bases; nucleotides outside the gene matches: 10. General study points: The presence of high graft-versus-host to host-versus-graft clonal ratios in allografts characterized patients with graft-donor T cell macrochimerism.

Note on this clone: As yet, its antigen is unknown.

The chain employs TRBV30 and TRBJ1-2; 8 nucleotides line up with TRBD1. Sample: unstimulated CD4+ T cells sorted from spleen or lymph node cells, taken before transplant. This clonotype was obtained from a human donor who was the organ donor for an intestinal transplant. CDR3 loop: CAWGTGQGRNYGYTF. The CDR3 DNA reads as TGTGCCTGGGGAACCGGACAGGGTAGAAACTATGGCTACACCTTC. The full variable domain, in which reference TRBV30 and TRBJ1-2 provide the parts outside the CDR3, is SQTIHQWPATLVQPVGSPLSLECTVEGTSNPNLYWYRQAAGRGLQLLFYSVGIGQISSEVPQNLSASRPQDRQFILSSKKLLLSDSGFYLCAWGTGQGRNYGYTFGSGTRLTVV.